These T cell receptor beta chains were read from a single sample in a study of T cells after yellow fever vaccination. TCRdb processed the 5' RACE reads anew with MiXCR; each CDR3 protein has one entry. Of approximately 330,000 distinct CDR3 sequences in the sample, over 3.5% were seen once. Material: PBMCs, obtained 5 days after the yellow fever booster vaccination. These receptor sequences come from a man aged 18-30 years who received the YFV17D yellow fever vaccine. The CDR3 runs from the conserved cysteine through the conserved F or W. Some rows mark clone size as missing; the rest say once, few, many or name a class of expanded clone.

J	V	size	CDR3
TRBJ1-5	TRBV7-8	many	CASRPDRANSNQPQHF
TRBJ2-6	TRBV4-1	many	CASSQAGVGANVLTF
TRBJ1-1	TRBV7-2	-	CASSSTGTMNTEAFF
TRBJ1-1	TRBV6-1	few	CASSGRTGEAFF
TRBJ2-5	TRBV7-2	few	CASSLGSGGARETQYF
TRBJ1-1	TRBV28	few	CASTGPMGSSEAFF
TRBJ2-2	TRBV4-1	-	CASSQGGTNTGELFF
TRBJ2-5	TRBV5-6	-	CASSSAGTLLFETQYF
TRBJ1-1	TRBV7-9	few	CATRRESEAFF
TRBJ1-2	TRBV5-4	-	CASSLDPEAGYTF
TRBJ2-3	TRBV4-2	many	CASSLSGQGSTDTQYF
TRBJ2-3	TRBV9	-	CASSAGLRDTQYF
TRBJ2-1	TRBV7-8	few	CASRRRGVNEQFF
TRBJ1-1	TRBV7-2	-	CASSLLRGKTEAFF
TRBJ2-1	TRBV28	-	CASRGTGGSDEQFF
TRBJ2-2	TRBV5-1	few	CASSLEGTGAGELFF
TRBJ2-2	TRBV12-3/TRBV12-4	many	CASSQWVGGTGTGELFF
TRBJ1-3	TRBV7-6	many	CASSPRTGTGNTIYF
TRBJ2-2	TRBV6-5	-	CASSYGTRRTGELFF
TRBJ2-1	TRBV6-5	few	CASSTSGGALNEQFF
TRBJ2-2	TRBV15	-	CATSSRAPNTGELFF
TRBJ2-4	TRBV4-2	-	CASSQDYGQNIQYF
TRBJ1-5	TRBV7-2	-	CASSLAGGYQPQHF
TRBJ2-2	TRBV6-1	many	CASSGTGTLTGELFF